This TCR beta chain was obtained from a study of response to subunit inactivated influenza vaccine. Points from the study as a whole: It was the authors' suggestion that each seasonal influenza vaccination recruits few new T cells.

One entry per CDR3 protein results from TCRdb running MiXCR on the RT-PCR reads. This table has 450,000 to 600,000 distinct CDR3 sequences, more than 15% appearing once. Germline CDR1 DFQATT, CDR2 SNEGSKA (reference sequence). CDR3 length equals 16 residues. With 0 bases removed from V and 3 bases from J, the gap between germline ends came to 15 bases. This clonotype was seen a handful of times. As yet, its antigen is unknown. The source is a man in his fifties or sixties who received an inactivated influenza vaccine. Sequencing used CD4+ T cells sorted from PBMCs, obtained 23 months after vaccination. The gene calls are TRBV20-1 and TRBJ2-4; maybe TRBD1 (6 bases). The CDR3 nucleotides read TGCAGTGCTAGAGATCCCGCACAGGGAAGCAAAAACATTCAGTACTTC. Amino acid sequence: CSARDPAQGSKNIQYF.